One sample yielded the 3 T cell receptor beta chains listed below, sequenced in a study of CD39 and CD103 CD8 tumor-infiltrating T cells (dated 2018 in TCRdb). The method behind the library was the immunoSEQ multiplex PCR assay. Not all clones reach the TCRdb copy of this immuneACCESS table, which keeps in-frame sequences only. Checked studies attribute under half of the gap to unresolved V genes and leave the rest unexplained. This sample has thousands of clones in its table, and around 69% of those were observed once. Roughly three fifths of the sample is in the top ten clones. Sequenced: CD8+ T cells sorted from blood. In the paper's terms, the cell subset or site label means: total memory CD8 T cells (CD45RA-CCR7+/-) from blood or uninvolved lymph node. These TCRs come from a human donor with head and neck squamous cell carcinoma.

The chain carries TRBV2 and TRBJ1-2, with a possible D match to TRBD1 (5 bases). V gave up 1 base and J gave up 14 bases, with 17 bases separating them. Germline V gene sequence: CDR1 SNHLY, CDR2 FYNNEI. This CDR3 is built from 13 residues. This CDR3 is CASSEGLTASLTF. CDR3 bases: TGTGCCAGCAGTGAAGGATTGACAGCCTCCTTGACCTTC.

CDR3 sequence (DNA): TGTGCCAGCAGTTACCCGGGACTTACCCTCTCTAACTATGGCTACACCTTC. This sequence encodes CASSYPGLTLSNYGYTF. V usage is TRBV28 and J usage is TRBJ1-2, with D perhaps TRBD1 (5 bases). Trimming took off 4 bases at V and 0 bases at J, with 18 bases between the two ends. The CDR3 is made up of 17 amino acids. Germline V gives CDR1 MDHEN, CDR2 SYDVKM.

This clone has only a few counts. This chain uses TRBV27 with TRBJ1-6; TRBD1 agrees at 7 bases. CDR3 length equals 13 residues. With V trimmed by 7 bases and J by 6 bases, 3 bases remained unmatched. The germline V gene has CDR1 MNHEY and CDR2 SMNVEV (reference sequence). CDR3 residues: CASTKGANSPLHF. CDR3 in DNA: TGTGCCAGCACGAAGGGGGCTAATTCACCCCTCCACTTT.